This T cell receptor beta chain emerged from a study of human T cells and chemical hapten exposure. This CDR3 has 13 amino acids. Germline V gives CDR1 LGHDT, CDR2 YNNKEL (reference sequence). V was pared by 1 base and J by 3 bases, with 4 bases between. One entry per CDR3 protein, called by TCRdb with MiXCR from the RACE reads. Among roughly 38,000 distinct CDR3 sequences, less than 9% were seen once, and the ten largest hold roughly 1.3%. Documented time point: pre-sensitization, week 0. Indicated treatment: therapeutic diphenylcyclopropenone sensitization with weekly scalp DPC. Total RNA was extracted from unfractionated whole blood. This clonotype was seen at least ten times.

The chain has TRBV3-1 and TRBJ1-5; D gene ambiguous. The sample consisted of whole blood, taken in connection with sensitization to the hapten diphenylcyclopropenone (DPC). This clonotype was sampled from a woman aged 45-60 years with alopecia areata. Some clones in this sample may be carry-over from other donors' samples. CDR3 residues: CASSQVDNQPQHF. The CDR3 nucleotides read TGTGCCAGCAGCCAAGTGGACAATCAGCCCCAGCATTTT.